The T cell receptor beta chain described here comes from a study of T cells in localized non-small cell lung cancer. General observations from the study: Heterogeneity within the tumor remains possible, as just one region underwent sequencing.

Concerning this clone: Its specificity is unknown.

V lost 6 bases and J lost 6, with 16 bases in between. This CDR3 comprises 13 residues. CDR1 is SQVTM, CDR2 ANQGSEA, per germline. The assay was immunoSEQ multiplex PCR, and TCRdb's table has in-frame clones only and misses some. The profile shows more than 30,000 clones, under 85% of them singletons. This sequence joins TRBV29-1 and TRBJ2-3; D unclear. The sequence was obtained from a male donor at least 60 years old with stage II squamous cell lung carcinoma. The sequences come from peripheral blood, collected before any cancer treatment. The CDR3 protein is CSVRTVGRDTQYF. The CDR3 DNA follows: TGCAGCGTCCGGACGGTCGGGCGGGATACGCAGTATTTT.